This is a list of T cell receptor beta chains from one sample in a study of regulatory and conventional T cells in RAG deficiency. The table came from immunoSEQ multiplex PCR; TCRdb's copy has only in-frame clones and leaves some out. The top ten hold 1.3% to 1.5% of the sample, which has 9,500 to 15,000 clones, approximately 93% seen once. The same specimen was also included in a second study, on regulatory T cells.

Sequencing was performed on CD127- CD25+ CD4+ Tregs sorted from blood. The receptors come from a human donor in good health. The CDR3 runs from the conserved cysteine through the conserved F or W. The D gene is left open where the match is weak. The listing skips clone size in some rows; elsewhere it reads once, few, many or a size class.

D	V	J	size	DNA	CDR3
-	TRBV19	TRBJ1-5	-	TGTGCCAGTACCACGACACCTTACAATCAGCCCCAGCATTTT	CASTTTPYNQPQHF
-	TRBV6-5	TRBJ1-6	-	TGTGCCAGCAGTTACACGGACAGCTATAATTCACCCCTCCACTTT	CASSYTDSYNSPLHF
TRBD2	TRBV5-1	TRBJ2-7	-	TGCGCCAGCAGCTTCCTGACTAGCGGGGATCGCGAGCAGTACTTC	CASSFLTSGDREQYF
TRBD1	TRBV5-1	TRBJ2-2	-	TGCGCCAGCAGCTTATGGACAGGGGGTATTGCCGGGGAGCTGTTTTTT	CASSLWTGGIAGELFF
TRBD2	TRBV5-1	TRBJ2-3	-	TGCGCCAGCAGCTTGGCCCCTAGCGGGGGCTTAATAGGGGATACGCAGTATTTT	CASSLAPSGGLIGDTQYF
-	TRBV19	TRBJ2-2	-	TGTGCCAGTAGTGAGAGACTAGGGTCGAACACCGGGGAGCTGTTTTTT	CASSERLGSNTGELFF
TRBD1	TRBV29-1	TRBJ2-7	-	TGCAGCGCCCGGGACAGGGGGCCCTACGAGCAGTACTTC	CSARDRGPYEQYF
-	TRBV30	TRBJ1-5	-	TGTGCCTGGAGTCCCGACGGGAATCAGCCCCAGCATTTT	CAWSPDGNQPQHF
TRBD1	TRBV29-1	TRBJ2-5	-	TGCAGCGTTGACGGGACAGGGGGATGGCGGGAGACCCAGTACTTC	CSVDGTGGWRETQYF
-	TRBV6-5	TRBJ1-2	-	TGTGCCAGCAGTCCCCGACGCAGGGGAAACTATGGCTACACCTTC	CASSPRRRGNYGYTF
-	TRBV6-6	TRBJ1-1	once	TGTGCCAGCAGTTACTCCGGGTTTATGAACACTGAAGCTTTCTTT	CASSYSGFMNTEAFF
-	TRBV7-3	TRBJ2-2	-	TGTGCCAGCAGCTCTCGGGCCGGGGGTTACACCGGGGAGCTGTTTTTT	CASSSRAGGYTGELFF
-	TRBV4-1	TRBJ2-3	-	TGCGCCAGCAGCCCCGGGGGTAACCCGCTCTTTCGGTATTTT	CASSPGGNPLFRYF
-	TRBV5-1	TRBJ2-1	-	TGCGCCAGCAGCGGAAGGGGTAATTACAATGAGCAGTTCTTC	CASSGRGNYNEQFF
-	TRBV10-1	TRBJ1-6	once	TGCGCCACCTACCCTGGACAGTCTCCAGGCACCTATAATTCACCCCTCCACTTT	CATYPGQSPGTYNSPLHF
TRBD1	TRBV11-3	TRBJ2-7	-	TGTGCCAGCAGCTTAGGGGGACAGACAACCGAGCAGTACTTC	CASSLGGQTTEQYF
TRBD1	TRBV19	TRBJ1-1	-	TGTGCCAGTAGTCCCAACAGGGGGCGTCCCCAGAACACTGAAGCTTTCTTT	CASSPNRGRPQNTEAFF
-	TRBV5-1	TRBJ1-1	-	TGCGCCAGCAGCTCACTGGGGCTGAACACTGAAGCTTTCTTT	CASSSLGLNTEAFF
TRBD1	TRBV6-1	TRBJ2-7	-	TGTGCCAGCAGGAACGACAGGGGGTTGAACTACGAGCAGTACTTC	CASRNDRGLNYEQYF
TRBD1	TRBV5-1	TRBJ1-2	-	TGCGCCAGCAGCTTGTTTGGACAGGGAGGCTATGGCTACACCTTC	CASSLFGQGGYGYTF
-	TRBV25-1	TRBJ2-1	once	TGTGCCAGCACGAGAACAGGGTACAATGAGCAGTTCTTC	CASTRTGYNEQFF
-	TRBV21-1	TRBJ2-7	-	TGTGCCAGCAGCAAACTAGCGGGGGGCCTTGAAAACTACTTC	CASSKLAGGLENYF
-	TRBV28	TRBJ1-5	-	TGTGCCAGCAGCCATGGGGGGGGGCCGAGCAATCAGCCCCAGCATTTT	CASSHGGGPSNQPQHF
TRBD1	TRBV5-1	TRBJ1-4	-	TGCGCCAGCAGGCCCTCAGGGGGCAATGAAAAACTGTTTTTT	CASRPSGGNEKLFF